Presented here are 5 T cell receptor beta chains from one specimen sequenced in a study of T cells after yellow fever vaccination (dated by TCRdb to about 2019). The library was prepared using 5' RACE. TCRdb lists the instrument as Illumina HiSeq 2500. TCRdb ran its own pipeline on the public reads, namely fastp trimming at Q25 and MiXCR clone calling, and kept in-frame beta chains. CDR3 protein duplicates are merged, each entry listing the most common genes and DNA. For this sample the table gives fewer than 400,000 distinct CDR3 sequences, of which roughly 6.2% were detected only once. About 15% of the sample is held by the ten biggest clonotypes. This specimen's treatment or condition label, interpreted: live attenuated yellow fever vaccine strain. The specimen comprised PBMCs, sampled 5 days after the yellow fever booster vaccination. These TCRs come from a man aged 30 to 39 who received the YFV17D yellow fever vaccine.

Ten or more counts support this clonotype. The rearrangement uses TRBV11-2 and TRBJ2-3; perhaps TRBD2 as D (5 bases). CDR1 and CDR2 from the germline V gene are SGHAT and FQNNGV. The CDR3 loop spans 17 amino acids. Trimming took 0 bases from V and 3 from J, leaving 16 bases between them. The CDR3, as DNA: TGTGCCAGCAGCTTAGACGCCCGGCACAGACTAACAGATACGCAGTATTTT. Protein product: CASSLDARHRLTDTQYF.

In this sample, this clonotype turned up many times. The rearrangement joins TRBV6-1 to TRBJ2-1, with 10 bases identical to TRBD1. This CDR3 is 14 amino acids long. Germline values: CDR1 MNHNS, CDR2 SASEGT. V shed 8 bases, J shed 9 bases, and the junction held 10 bases outside the gene matches. The CDR3 spells CASCLGTGVTEQFF. The CDR3 DNA sequence: TGTGCCAGCTGCCTAGGGACAGGGGTTACTGAGCAGTTCTTC.

The chain joins TRBV29-1 to TRBJ2-1; a weak D match, TRBD2 (5 bases). Deletions cut 6 bases from V and 0 bases from J, with 18 bases between. The CDR3 runs 16 residues. Germline V gives CDR1 SQVTM, CDR2 ANQGSEA. The CDR3 region is CSVRSGAQASYNEQFF. The DNA for the CDR3 is TGCAGCGTCCGGAGCGGAGCCCAGGCCTCCTACAATGAGCAGTTCTTC.

This clonotype was counted a few times. The chain links TRBV5-6 to TRBJ2-3; no clear D. Germline CDR1 is SGHDT and CDR2 is YYEEEE. V lost 1 base and J 8 bases, leaving 14 bases between the germline ends. The CDR3 loop spans 14 amino acids. The CDR3 DNA sequence: TGTGCCAGCAGCTTGCCCACTCTATCTAGTACGCAGTATTTT. This codes for CASSLPTLSSTQYF.

This CDR3 reads CSARDVSFSYEQYF. The CDR3 DNA is TGCAGTGCTAGAGATGTCTCCTTCTCCTACGAGCAGTACTTC. V is TRBV20-1 and J is TRBJ2-7; D remains ambiguous. CDR1 is DFQATT and CDR2 is SNEGSKA in the germline V gene (reference sequence). This CDR3 is built from 14 residues. Trimming took 0 bases from V and 0 from J, leaving 9 bases between them.